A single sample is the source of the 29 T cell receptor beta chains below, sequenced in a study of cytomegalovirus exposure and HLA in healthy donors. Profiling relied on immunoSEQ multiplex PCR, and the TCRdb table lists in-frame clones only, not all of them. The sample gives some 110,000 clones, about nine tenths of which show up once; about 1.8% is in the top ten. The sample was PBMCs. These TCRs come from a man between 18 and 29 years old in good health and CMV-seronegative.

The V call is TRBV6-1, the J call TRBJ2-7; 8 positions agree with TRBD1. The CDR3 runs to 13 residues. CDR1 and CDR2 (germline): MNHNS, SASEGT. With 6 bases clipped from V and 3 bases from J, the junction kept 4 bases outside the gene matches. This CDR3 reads CASRLGQDYEQYF. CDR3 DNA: TGTGCCAGCAGGTTGGGACAGGACTACGAGCAGTACTTC.

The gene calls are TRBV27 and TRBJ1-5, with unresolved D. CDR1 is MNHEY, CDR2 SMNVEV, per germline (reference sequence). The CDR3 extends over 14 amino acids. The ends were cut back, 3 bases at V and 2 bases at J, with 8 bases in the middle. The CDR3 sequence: CASSFRRGNQPQHF. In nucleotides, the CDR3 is TGTGCCAGCAGTTTCAGGCGGGGCAATCAGCCCCAGCATTTT.

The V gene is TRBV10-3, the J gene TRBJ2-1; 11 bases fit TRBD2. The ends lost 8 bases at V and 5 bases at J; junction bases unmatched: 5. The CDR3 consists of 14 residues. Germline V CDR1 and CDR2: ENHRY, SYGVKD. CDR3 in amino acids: CAISGLADNNEQFF. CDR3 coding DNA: TGTGCCATCTCGGGACTAGCGGATAACAATGAGCAGTTCTTC.

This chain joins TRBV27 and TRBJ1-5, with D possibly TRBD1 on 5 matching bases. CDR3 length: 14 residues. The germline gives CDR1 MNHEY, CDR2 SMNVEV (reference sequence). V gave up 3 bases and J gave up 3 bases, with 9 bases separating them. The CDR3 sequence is CASSLWGDNQPQHF. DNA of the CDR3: TGTGCCAGCAGTTTGTGGGGGGACAATCAGCCCCAGCATTTT.

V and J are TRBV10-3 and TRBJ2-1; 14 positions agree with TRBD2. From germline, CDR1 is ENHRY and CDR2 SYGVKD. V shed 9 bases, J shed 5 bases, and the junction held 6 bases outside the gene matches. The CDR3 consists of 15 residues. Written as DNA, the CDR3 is TGTGCCATGACTAGCGGGAGGGCCGGAGACAATGAGCAGTTCTTC. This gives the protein CAMTSGRAGDNEQFF.

The DNA for the CDR3 is TGTGCCAGCAGTCCCTCGGGAGGGCCTTATGAGCAGTTCTTC. Its translation: CASSPSGGPYEQFF. The chain carries TRBV27 and TRBJ2-1, with TRBD2 matching 8 bases. Germline assignment: CDR1 MNHEY and CDR2 SMNVEV (reference sequence). This CDR3 spans 14 amino acids. Trimming took 5 bases from V and 8 from J; bases not matched to a gene: 8.

The CDR3 loop reads CASSPDSNQPQHF. The DNA of the CDR3 is TGTGCCAGCTCACCAGACAGTAATCAGCCCCAGCATTTT. The chain employs TRBV18 and TRBJ1-5, with TRBD1 as a possible D gene (5 bases). CDR3 size: 13 residues. Trimming stripped 2 bases from V and 4 bases from J, with 6 bases between. CDR1 KGHSH and CDR2 LQKENI come from the germline V gene.

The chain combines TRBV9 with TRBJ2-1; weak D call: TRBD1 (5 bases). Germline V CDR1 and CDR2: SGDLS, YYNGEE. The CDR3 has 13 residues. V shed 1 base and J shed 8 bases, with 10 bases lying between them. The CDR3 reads CASSVQGVDEQFF. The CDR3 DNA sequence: TGTGCCAGCAGCGTACAGGGCGTCGATGAGCAGTTCTTC.

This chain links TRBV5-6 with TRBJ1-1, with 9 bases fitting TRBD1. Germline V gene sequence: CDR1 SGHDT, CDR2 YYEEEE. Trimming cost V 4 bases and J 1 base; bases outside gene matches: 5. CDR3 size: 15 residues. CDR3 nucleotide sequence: TGTGCCAGCAGCAACACAGGGGGCGAGAACACTGAAGCTTTCTTT. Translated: CASSNTGGENTEAFF.

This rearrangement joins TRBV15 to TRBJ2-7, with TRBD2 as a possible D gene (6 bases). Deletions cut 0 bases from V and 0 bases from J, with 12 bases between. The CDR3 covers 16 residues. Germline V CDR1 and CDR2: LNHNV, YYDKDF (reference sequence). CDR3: CATSRDRGTPSYEQYF. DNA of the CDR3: TGTGCCACCAGCAGAGATCGCGGGACCCCCTCCTACGAGCAGTACTTC.

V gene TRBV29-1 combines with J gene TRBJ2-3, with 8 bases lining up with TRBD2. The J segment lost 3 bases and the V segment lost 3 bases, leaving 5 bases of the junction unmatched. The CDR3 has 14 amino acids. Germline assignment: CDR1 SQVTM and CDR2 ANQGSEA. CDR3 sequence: CSVESGSKTDTQYF. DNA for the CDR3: TGCAGCGTTGAGAGCGGGAGTAAAACAGATACGCAGTATTTT.

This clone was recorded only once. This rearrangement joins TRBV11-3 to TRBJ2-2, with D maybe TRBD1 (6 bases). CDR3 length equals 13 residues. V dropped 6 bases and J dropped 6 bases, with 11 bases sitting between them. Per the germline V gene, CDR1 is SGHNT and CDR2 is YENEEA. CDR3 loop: CASRAGVAGELFF. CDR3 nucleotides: TGTGCCAGCAGGGCAGGGGTCGCCGGGGAGCTGTTTTTT.

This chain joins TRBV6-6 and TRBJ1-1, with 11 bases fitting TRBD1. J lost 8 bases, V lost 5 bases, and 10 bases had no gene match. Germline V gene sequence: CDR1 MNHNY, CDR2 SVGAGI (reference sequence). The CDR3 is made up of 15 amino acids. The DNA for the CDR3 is TGTGCCAGCAGTGATCCTCGGACAGGGGGCTCAGAAGCTTTCTTT. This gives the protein CASSDPRTGGSEAFF.

The CDR3, as DNA: TGTGCCAGCAGTTTTTACACAGGGAGCGAGCAGTACTTC. Translated, it gives CASSFYTGSEQYF. V and J are TRBV28 and TRBJ2-7, with D tentatively TRBD1 (6 bases). Trimming took 3 bases from V and 6 from J, leaving 12 bases between them. Germline-derived CDR1 and CDR2 are MDHEN and SYDVKM. The CDR3 length is 13 residues.

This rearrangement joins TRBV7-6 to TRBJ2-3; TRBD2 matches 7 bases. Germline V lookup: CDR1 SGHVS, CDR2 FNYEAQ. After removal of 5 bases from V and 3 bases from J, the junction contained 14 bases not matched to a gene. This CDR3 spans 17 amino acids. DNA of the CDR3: TGTGCCAGCAGCGCTTCTAGCTGGCGGGAGACAACAGATACGCAGTATTTT. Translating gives CASSASSWRETTDTQYF.

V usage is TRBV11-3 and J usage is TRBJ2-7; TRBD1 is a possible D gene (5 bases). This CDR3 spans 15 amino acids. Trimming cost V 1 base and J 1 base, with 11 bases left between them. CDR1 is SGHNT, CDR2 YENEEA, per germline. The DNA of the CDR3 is TGTGCCAGCAGCTTAGCAGGCAGGGTTTCCTACGAGCAGTACTTC. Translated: CASSLAGRVSYEQYF.

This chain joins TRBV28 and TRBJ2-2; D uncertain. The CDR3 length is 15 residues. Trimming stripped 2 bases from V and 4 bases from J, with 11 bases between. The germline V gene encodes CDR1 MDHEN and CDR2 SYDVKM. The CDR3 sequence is CASSLHGASTGELFF. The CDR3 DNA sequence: TGTGCCAGCAGTTTACATGGTGCGAGCACCGGGGAGCTGTTTTTT.

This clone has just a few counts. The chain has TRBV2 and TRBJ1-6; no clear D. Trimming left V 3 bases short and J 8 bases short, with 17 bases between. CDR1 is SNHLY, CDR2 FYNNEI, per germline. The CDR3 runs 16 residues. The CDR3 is CASSETPSEVDSPLHF. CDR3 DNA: TGTGCCAGCAGTGAGACCCCATCGGAGGTAGATTCACCCCTCCACTTT.

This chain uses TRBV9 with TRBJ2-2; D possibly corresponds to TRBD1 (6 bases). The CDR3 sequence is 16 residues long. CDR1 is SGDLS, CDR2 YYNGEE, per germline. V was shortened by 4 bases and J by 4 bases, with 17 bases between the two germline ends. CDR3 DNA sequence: TGTGCCAGCAGCCTCAGGACAGAATCTTCCACCGGGGAGCTGTTTTTT. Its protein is CASSLRTESSTGELFF.

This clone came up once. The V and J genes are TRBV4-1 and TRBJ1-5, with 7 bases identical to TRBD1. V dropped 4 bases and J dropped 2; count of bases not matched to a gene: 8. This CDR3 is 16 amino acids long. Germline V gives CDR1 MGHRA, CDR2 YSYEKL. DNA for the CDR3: TGCGCCAGCAGCCGGGGACAGATAGAGGGCAATCAGCCCCAGCATTTT. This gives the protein CASSRGQIEGNQPQHF.

The CDR3 DNA reads as TGTGCCAGCAGTTATCCGGCAGCGCCGGGATTTAGGCCCCAGCATTTT. It translates to CASSYPAAPGFRPQHF. The chain combines TRBV28 with TRBJ1-5, with D uncertain. CDR1 MDHEN and CDR2 SYDVKM come from the germline V gene. CDR3 length: 16 amino acids. The ends were cut back, 4 bases at V and 9 bases at J, with 22 bases in the middle.

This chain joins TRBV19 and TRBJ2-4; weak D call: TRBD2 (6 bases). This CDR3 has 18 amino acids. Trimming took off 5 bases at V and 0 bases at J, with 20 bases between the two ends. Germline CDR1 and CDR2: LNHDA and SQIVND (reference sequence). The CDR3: CASSSGGLGVIAKNIQYF. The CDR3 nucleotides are TGTGCCAGTAGTTCTGGGGGACTCGGGGTCATAGCCAAAAACATTCAGTACTTC.

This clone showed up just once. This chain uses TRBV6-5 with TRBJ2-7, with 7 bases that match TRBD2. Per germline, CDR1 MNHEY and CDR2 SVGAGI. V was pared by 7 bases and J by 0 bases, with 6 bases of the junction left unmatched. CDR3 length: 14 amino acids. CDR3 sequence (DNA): TGTGCCAGCAACCAAGCGGGGAGCTCCTACGAGCAGTACTTC. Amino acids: CASNQAGSSYEQYF.

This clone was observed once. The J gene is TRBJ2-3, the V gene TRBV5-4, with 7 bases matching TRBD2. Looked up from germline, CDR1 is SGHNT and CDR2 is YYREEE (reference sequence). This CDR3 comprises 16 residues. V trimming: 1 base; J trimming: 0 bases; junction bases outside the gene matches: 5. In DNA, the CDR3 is TGTGCCAGCAGCTTGATCCAGCGGGGTAGCACAGATACGCAGTATTTT. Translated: CASSLIQRGSTDTQYF.

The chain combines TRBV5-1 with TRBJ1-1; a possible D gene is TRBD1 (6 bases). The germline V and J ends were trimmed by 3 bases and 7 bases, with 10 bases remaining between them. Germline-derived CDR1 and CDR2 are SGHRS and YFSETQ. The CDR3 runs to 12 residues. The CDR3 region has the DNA TGCGCCAGCAGCTCGACAGGTAGTGAAGCTTTCTTT. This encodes CASSSTGSEAFF.

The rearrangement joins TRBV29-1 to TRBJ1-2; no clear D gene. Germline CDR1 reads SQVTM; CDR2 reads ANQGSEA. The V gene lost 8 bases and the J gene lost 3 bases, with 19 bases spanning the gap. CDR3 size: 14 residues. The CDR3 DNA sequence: TGCAGCATAAGCTTTAGGAGCGGTGACTATGGCTACACCTTC. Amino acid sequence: CSISFRSGDYGYTF.

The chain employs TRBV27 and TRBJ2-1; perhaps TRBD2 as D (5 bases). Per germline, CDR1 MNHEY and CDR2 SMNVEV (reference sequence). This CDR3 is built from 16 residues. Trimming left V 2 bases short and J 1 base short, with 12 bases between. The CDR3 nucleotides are TGTGCCAGCAGTTTAGGGCCAGAGGGATCCTACAATGAGCAGTTCTTC. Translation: CASSLGPEGSYNEQFF.

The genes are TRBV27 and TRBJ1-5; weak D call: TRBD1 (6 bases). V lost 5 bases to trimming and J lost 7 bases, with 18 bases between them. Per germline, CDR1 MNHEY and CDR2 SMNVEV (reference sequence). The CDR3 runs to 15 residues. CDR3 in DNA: TGTGCCAGCAGTCGGGGGGGCAGCTTCAAGCAGCCCCAGCATTTT. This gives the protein CASSRGGSFKQPQHF.

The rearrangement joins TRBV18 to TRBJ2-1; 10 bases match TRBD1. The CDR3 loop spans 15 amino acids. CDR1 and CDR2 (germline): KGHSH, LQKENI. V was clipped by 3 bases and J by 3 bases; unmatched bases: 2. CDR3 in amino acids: CASSPDRGGYNEQFF. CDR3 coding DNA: TGTGCCAGCTCACCGGACAGGGGGGGCTACAATGAGCAGTTCTTC.